These T cell receptor beta chains were read from a single sample in a study of T cells after yellow fever vaccination. TCRdb independently ran MiXCR on the 5' RACE reads; one entry per CDR3 protein. This table holds roughly 500,000 distinct CDR3 sequences, 15% to 20% found once. This sample comprised PBMCs, obtained 15 days after the yellow fever booster vaccination. The source is a young man who received the YFV17D yellow fever vaccine. Each CDR3 is given with its conserved first and last residue. A D gene is named only where the DNA matches it firmly. Expanded clones get a size class; other rows say once, few or many, or leave the size out.

few	TRBD1	TRBV10-3	TRBJ1-1	CAIRPDRDATEAFF	TGTGCCATCAGACCAGACAGGGATGCCACTGAAGCTTTCTTT
NA	NA	TRBV12-3/TRBV12-4	TRBJ2-5	CASIRRDSGVETQYF	TGTGCCAGCATTCGGAGGGATTCTGGAGTAGAGACCCAGTACTTC
NA	TRBD2	TRBV5-1	TRBJ2-1	CASSLTTGTSYEQFF	TGCGCCAGCAGCTTGACTACCGGGACTAGCTATGAGCAGTTCTTC
many	TRBD2	TRBV5-6	TRBJ2-2	CASRRLAGVAGELFF	TGTGCCAGCAGAAGACTAGCGGGAGTGGCCGGGGAGCTGTTTTTT
NA	NA	TRBV28	TRBJ1-4	CASSLSTGTREKLFF	TGTGCCAGCAGTTTATCAACCGGGACCCGAGAAAAACTGTTTTTT
few	NA	TRBV5-1	TRBJ2-3	CASSYSQGLTDTQYF	TGCGCCAGCAGCTACTCACAGGGCCTCACAGATACGCAGTATTTT
NA	NA	TRBV29-1	TRBJ2-1	CSVGGIRSYNEQFF	TGCAGCGTTGGAGGGATTCGCTCCTACAATGAGCAGTTCTTC
NA	NA	TRBV6-2/TRBV6-3	TRBJ2-7	CASSPRGGGIEQYF	TGTGCCAGCAGCCCCCGGGGAGGGGGCATCGAGCAGTACTTC
NA	TRBD2	TRBV4-3	TRBJ2-6	CASSREGSGANVLTF	TGCGCCAGCAGCCGGGAGGGATCCGGGGCCAACGTCCTGACTTTC
NA	TRBD1	TRBV5-1	TRBJ1-4	CASSLGSGGQGEKLFF	TGCGCCAGCAGCTTGGGGTCAGGGGGTCAGGGTGAAAAACTGTTTTTT
few	TRBD1	TRBV20-1	TRBJ2-7	CSARGDRAYYEQYF	TGCAGTGCTAGGGGGGACAGGGCCTACTACGAGCAGTACTTC
NA	TRBD2	TRBV7-2	TRBJ2-2	CASSWGGLPGGELFF	TGTGCCAGCAGTTGGGGGGGACTACCGGGCGGGGAGCTGTTTTTT
many	NA	TRBV9	TRBJ2-2	CASSVEAGNTGELFF	TGTGCCAGCAGCGTAGAGGCGGGAAACACCGGGGAGCTGTTTTTT
NA	NA	TRBV12-3/TRBV12-4	TRBJ2-7	CASSPRDGRQGSYEQYF	TGTGCCAGCAGTCCAAGGGACGGAAGGCAGGGTTCATACGAGCAGTACTTC
NA	TRBD1	TRBV12-3/TRBV12-4	TRBJ2-7	CASSSQGAEGLEQYF	TGTGCCAGCAGCTCGCAGGGGGCAGAGGGTCTTGAGCAGTACTTC
NA	NA	TRBV29-1	TRBJ2-6	CNALSGANVLTF	TGCAACGCGCTCTCTGGGGCCAACGTCCTGACTTTC
few	NA	TRBV25-1	TRBJ1-1	CASSEEARQAFF	TGTGCCAGCAGTGAAGAGGCCAGGCAGGCTTTCTTT
few	NA	TRBV6-1	TRBJ2-3	CASTPEGSTDTQYF	TGTGCCAGCACCCCTGAGGGGAGCACAGATACGCAGTATTTT
few	NA	TRBV10-3	TRBJ1-1	CAISESYQGGDTEAFF	TGTGCCATCAGTGAGTCTTACCAGGGTGGGGACACTGAAGCTTTCTTT
NA	NA	TRBV28	TRBJ1-2	CASSLYRQRYGYTF	TGTGCCAGCAGTTTATACCGCCAGCGCTATGGCTACACCTTC
few	TRBD2	TRBV20-1	TRBJ2-1	CSASALAGAYNEQFF	TGCAGTGCTAGCGCCCTAGCGGGAGCCTACAATGAGCAGTTCTTC
NA	TRBD1	TRBV12-5	TRBJ2-6	CATTPRGQGYSGANVLTF	TGTGCCACCACCCCAAGGGGGCAGGGGTACTCTGGGGCCAACGTCCTGACTTTC
NA	TRBD2	TRBV12-3/TRBV12-4	TRBJ2-7	CASSRTSGRNHEQYF	TGTGCCAGCAGTCGTACTAGCGGGAGAAACCACGAGCAGTACTTC
NA	TRBD2	TRBV7-9	TRBJ2-1	CASSRPSSGEQFF	TGTGCCAGCAGCCGACCCTCTAGCGGTGAGCAGTTCTTC
few	NA	TRBV28	TRBJ2-7	CASSSLSPRGAPYEQYF	TGTGCCAGCAGCTCCCTTAGTCCCCGTGGGGCCCCCTACGAGCAGTACTTC
NA	NA	TRBV27	TRBJ1-2	CASSFRDSGAYGYTF	TGTGCCAGCAGTTTCCGTGACTCCGGTGCCTATGGCTACACCTTC
few	TRBD2	TRBV3-1	TRBJ2-1	CASSLPAGLYNEQFF	TGTGCCAGCAGCCTTCCCGCGGGACTATACAATGAGCAGTTCTTC
few	TRBD2	TRBV11-2	TRBJ2-1	CASSLVAGVPSGYNEQFF	TGTGCCAGCAGCTTAGTGGCGGGAGTCCCTTCGGGTTACAATGAGCAGTTCTTC
few	NA	TRBV11-2	TRBJ2-6	CASQALSGANVLTF	TGTGCCAGCCAGGCTCTCTCTGGGGCCAACGTCCTGACTTTC
NA	NA	TRBV10-3	TRBJ2-1	CAISRRDEQFF	TGTGCCATCAGCCGCCGCGATGAGCAGTTCTTC
few	TRBD2	TRBV2	TRBJ2-3	CASRSGTQGDTQYF	TGTGCCAGCAGAAGCGGGACCCAGGGAGATACGCAGTATTTT
few	TRBD2	TRBV20-1	TRBJ2-7	CSASVLAANEQYF	TGCAGTGCTAGTGTACTAGCGGCGAACGAGCAGTACTTC
few	NA	TRBV7-8	TRBJ2-5	CASSLRRTDSWPQYF	TGTGCCAGCAGCTTAAGGAGGACGGACAGCTGGCCCCAGTACTTC
many	NA	TRBV29-1	TRBJ2-5	CSVVVLGETQYF	TGCAGCGTTGTGGTTCTCGGGGAGACCCAGTACTTC
NA	NA	TRBV7-2	TRBJ2-3	CASTPLGPYGTQYF	TGTGCCAGCACCCCTTTGGGACCTTACGGTACGCAGTATTTT
few	TRBD1	TRBV9	TRBJ2-7	CASTPGQGVYEQYF	TGTGCCAGTACTCCGGGACAGGGAGTTTACGAGCAGTACTTC
NA	TRBD2	TRBV28	TRBJ2-7	CASSLREARWEQYF	TGTGCCAGCAGTTTGCGGGAGGCCAGGTGGGAGCAGTACTTC
NA	NA	TRBV24-1	TRBJ2-1	CATSDSLSYNEQFF	TGTGCCACCAGTGATTCCCTCTCCTACAATGAGCAGTTCTTC
NA	NA	TRBV7-2	TRBJ2-1	CASSASRTVYNEQFF	TGTGCCAGCAGCGCGAGCCGGACCGTTTACAATGAGCAGTTCTTC
NA	NA	TRBV5-1	TRBJ2-5	CASSQDPQETQYF	TGCGCCAGCAGCCAGGACCCTCAAGAGACCCAGTACTTC
many	NA	TRBV7-2	TRBJ2-1	CASSSTYNEQFF	TGTGCCAGCAGCTCTACGTACAATGAGCAGTTCTTC
few	TRBD2	TRBV28	TRBJ2-5	CASSPTRTGGPGPQETQYF	TGTGCCAGCAGTCCAACCCGAACGGGAGGACCGGGGCCCCAAGAGACCCAGTACTTC
NA	NA	TRBV6-5	TRBJ1-1	CASILGWNTEAFF	TGTGCCAGCATCCTAGGGTGGAACACTGAAGCTTTCTTT